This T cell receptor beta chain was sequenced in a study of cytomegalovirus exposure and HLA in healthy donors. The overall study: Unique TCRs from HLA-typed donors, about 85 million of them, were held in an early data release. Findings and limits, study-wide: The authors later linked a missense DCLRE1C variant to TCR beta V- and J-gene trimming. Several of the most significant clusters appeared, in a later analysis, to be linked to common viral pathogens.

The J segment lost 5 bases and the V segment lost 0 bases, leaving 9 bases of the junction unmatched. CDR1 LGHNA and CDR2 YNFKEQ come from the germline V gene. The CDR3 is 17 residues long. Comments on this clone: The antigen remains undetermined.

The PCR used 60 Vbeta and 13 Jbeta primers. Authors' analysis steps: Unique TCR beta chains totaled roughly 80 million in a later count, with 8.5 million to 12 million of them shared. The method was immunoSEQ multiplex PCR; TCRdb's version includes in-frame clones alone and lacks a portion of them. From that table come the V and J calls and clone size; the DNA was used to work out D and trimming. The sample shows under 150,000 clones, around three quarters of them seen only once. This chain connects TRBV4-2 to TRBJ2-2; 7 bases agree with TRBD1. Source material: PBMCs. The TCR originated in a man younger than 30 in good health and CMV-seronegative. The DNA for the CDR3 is TGTGCCAGCAGCCAAGATCATAGGCAGGGACAGACCGGGGAGCTGTTTTTT. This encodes CASSQDHRQGQTGELFF.